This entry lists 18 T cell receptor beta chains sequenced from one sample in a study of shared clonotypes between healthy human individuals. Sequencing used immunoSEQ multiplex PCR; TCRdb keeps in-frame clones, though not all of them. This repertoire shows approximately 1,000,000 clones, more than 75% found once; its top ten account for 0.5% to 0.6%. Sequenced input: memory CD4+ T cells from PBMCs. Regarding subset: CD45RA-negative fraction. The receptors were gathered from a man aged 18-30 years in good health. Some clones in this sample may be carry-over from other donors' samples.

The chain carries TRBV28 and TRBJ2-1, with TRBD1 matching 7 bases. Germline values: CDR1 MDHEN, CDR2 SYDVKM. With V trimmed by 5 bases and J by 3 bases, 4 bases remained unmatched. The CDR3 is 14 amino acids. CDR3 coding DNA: TGTGCCAGCAGTGTGACAGGGTACTACAATGAGCAGTTCTTC. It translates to CASSVTGYYNEQFF. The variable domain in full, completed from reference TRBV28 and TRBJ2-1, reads DVKVTQSSRYLVKRTGEKVFLECVQDMDHENMFWYRQDPGLGLRLIYFSYDVKMKEKGDIPEGYSVSREKKERFSLILESASTNQTSMYLCASSVTGYYNEQFFGPGTRLTVL.

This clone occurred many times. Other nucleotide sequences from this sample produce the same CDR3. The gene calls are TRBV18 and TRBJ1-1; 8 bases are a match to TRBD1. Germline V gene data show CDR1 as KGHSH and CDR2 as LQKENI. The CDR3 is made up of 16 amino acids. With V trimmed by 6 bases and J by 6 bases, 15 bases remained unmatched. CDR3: CASSLRMDRDTPEAFF. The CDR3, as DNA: TGTGCCAGCTCCCTACGAATGGACAGGGATACCCCTGAAGCTTTCTTT.

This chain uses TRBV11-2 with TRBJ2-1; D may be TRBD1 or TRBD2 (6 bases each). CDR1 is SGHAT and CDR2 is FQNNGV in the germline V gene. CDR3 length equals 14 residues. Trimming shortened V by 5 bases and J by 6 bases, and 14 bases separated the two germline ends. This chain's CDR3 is CASSHVRGRNEQFF. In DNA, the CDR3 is TGTGCCAGCAGCCACGTCCGGGGGCGCAATGAGCAGTTCTTC.

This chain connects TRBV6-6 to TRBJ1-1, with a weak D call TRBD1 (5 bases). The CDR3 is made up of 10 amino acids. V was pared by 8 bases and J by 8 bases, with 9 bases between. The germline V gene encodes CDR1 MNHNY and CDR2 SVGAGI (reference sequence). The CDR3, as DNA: TGTGCCAGCGTTTCAGGGGAAGCTTTCTTT. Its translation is CASVSGEAFF.

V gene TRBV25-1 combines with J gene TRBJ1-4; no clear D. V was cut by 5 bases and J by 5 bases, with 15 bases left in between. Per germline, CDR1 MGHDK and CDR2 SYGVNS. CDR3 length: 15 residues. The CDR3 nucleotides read TGTGCCAGCAGTTCCTCCGGGCTGGGGAATGAAAAACTGTTTTTT. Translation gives CASSSSGLGNEKLFF. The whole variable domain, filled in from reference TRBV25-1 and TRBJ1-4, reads EADIYQTPRYLVIGTGKKITLECSQTMGHDKMYWYQQDPGMELHLIHYSYGVNSTEKGDLSSESTVSRIRTEHFPLTLESARPSHTSQYLCASSSSGLGNEKLFFGSGTQLSVL.

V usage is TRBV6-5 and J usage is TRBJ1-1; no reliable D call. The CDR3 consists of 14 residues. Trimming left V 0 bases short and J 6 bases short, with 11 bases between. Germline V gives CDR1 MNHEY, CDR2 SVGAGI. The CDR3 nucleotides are TGTGCCAGCAGTTACTCGTCCTTAGGCGCTGAAGCTTTCTTT. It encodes CASSYSSLGAEAFF.

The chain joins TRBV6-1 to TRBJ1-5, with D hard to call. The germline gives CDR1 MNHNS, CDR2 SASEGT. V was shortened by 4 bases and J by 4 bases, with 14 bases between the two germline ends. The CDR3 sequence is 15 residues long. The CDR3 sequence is CASSGSPGRNQPQHF. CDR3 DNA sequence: TGTGCCAGCAGTGGGAGCCCAGGTCGGAATCAGCCCCAGCATTTT.

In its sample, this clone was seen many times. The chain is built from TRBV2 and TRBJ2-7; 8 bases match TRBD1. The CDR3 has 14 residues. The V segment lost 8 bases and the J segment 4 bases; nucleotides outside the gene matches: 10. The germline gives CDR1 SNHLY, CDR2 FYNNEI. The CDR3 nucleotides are TGTGCCAGCTTCCGGGACAGGAGATCATACGAGCAGTACTTC. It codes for CASFRDRRSYEQYF.

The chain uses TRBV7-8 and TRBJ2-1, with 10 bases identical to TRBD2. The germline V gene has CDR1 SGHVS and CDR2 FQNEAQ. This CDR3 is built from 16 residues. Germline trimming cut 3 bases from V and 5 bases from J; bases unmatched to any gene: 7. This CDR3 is CASSFRRLAGDNEQFF. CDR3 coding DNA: TGTGCCAGCAGCTTTCGTCGACTAGCGGGTGACAATGAGCAGTTCTTC.

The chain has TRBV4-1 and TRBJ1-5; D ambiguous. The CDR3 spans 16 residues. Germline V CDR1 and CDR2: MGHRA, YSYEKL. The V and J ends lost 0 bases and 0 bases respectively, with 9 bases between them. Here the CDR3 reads CASSQEGRGSNQPQHF. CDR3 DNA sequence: TGCGCCAGCAGCCAAGAAGGGAGAGGTAGCAATCAGCCCCAGCATTTT.

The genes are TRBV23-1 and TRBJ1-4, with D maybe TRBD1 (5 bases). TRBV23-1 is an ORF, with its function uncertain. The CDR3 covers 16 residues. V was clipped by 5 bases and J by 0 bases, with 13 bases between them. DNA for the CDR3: TGCGCCAGCAGTATGGGACCAATCACAACTAATGAAAAACTGTTTTTT. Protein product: CASSMGPITTNEKLFF.

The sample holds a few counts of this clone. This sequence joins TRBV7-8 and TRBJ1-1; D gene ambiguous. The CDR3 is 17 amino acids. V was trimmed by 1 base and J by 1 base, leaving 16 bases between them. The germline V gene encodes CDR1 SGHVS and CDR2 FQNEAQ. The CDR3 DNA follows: TGTGCCAGCAGCTTAGAGGCCTTCCCGACGGGGAACACTGAAGCTTTCTTT. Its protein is CASSLEAFPTGNTEAFF.

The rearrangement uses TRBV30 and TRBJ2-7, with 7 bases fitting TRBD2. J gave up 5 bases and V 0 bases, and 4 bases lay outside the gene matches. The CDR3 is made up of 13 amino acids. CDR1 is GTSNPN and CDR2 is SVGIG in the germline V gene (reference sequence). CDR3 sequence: CAWSVAGDNEQYF. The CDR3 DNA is TGTGCCTGGAGTGTGGCGGGAGATAACGAGCAGTACTTC.

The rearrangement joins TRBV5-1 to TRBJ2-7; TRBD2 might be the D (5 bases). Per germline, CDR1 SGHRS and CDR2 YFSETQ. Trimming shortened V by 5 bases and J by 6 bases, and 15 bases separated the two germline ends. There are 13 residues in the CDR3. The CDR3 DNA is TGCGCCAGCAGGGAGGACCCGGGCGGCGAGCAGTACTTC. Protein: CASREDPGGEQYF.

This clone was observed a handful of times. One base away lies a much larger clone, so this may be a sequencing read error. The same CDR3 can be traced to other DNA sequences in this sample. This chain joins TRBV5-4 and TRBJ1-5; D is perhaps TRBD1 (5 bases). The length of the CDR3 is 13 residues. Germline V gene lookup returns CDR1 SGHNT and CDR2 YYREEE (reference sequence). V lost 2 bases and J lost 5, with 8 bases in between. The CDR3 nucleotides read TGTGCCAGCAGCTTTCGGGGGGATCAGCCCCAGCATTTT. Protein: CASSFRGDQPQHF.

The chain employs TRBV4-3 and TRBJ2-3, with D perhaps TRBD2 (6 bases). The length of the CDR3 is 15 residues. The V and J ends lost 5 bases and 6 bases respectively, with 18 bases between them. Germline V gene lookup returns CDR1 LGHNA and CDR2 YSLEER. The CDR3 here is CASSYRGGRSDTQYF. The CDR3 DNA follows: TGCGCCAGCAGCTATCGGGGAGGTCGCTCCGATACGCAGTATTTT.

CDR3 DNA: TGTGCCAGCAGTTTAACTAGCGGGAGGGCCACTACGCAGTATTTT. Translating gives CASSLTSGRATTQYF. The J gene is TRBJ2-3, the V gene TRBV6-5; 13 bases are shared with TRBD2. This CDR3 has 15 amino acids. Germline trimming cut 4 bases from V and 8 bases from J; bases unmatched to any gene: 6. Germline loops: CDR1 MNHEY, CDR2 SVGAGI.

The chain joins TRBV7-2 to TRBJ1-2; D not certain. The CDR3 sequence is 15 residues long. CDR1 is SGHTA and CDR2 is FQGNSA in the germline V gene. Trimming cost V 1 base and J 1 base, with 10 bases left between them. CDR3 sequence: CASSLGRVSNYGYTF. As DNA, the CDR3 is TGTGCCAGCAGCTTAGGTCGGGTCAGTAACTATGGCTACACCTTC.